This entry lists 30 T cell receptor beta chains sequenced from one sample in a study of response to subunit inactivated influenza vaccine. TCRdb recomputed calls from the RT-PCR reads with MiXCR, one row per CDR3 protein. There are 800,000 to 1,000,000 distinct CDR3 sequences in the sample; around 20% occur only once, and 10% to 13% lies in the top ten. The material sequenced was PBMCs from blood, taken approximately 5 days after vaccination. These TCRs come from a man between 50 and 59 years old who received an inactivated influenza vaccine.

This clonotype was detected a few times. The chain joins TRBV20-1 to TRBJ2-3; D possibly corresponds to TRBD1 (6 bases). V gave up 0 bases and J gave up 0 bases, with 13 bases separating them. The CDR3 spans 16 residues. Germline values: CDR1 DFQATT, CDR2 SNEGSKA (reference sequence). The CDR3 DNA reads TGCAGTGCTAGAGATCGGCGCAGGGGCAGCACAGATACGCAGTATTTT. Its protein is CSARDRRRGSTDTQYF.

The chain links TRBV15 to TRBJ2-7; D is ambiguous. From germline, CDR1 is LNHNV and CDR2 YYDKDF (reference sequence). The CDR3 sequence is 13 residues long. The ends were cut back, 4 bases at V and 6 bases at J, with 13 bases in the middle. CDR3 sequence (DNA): TGTGCCACCAGCACCAACAGATTGATCGAGCAGTACTTC. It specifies CATSTNRLIEQYF. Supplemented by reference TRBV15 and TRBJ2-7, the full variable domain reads DAMVIQNPRYQVTQFGKPVTLSCSQTLNHNVMYWYQQKSSQAPKLLFHYYDKDFNNEADTPDNFQSRRPNTSFCFLDIRSPGLGDTAMYLCATSTNRLIEQYFGPGTRLTVT.

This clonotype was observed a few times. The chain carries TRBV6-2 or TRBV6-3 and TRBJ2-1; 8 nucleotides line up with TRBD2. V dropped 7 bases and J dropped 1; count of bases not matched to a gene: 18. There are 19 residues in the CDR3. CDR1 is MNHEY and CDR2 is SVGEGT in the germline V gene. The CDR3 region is CASMSLGLAGDRSYNEQFF. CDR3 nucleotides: TGTGCCAGCATGAGCCTCGGGCTAGCGGGTGATAGATCCTACAATGAGCAGTTCTTC.

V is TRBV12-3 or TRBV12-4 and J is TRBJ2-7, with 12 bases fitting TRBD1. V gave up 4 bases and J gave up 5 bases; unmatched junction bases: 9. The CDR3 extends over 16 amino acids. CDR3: CASSYGTGGDFDEQYF. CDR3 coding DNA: TGTGCCAGCAGTTACGGGACAGGGGGCGATTTTGACGAGCAGTACTTC.

CDR3 nucleotide sequence: TGTGCCAGCAGCTCCCCGGGACTTATCACAGATACGCAGTATTTT. It is translated as CASSSPGLITDTQYF. The J gene is TRBJ2-3, the V gene TRBV5-5, with a tentative D call TRBD2 (6 bases). The CDR3 spans 15 residues. Trimming shortened V by 3 bases and J by 2 bases, and 13 bases separated the two germline ends. Germline lookup yields CDR1 SGHKS and CDR2 YYEKEE (reference sequence).

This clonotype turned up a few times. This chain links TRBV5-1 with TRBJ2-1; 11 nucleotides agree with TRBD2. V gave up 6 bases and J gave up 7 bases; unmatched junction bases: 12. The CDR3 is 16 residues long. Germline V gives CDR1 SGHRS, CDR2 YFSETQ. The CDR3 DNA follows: TGCGCCAGCACCTATAGCGGGAGGGCCTCGTGGAATGAGCAGTTCTTC. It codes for CASTYSGRASWNEQFF.

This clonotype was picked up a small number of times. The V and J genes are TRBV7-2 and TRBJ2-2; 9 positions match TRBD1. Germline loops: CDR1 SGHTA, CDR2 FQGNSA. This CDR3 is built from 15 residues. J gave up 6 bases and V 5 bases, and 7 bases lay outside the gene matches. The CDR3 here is CASSPRDRVAGELFF. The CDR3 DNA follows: TGTGCCAGCAGCCCCCGGGACAGGGTAGCCGGGGAGCTGTTTTTT.

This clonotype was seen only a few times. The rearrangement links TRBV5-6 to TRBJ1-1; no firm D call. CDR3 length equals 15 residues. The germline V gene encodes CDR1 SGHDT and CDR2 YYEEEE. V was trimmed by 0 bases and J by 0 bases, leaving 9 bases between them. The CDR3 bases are TGTGCCAGCAGCTTGGACCCCGCGGTGAACACTGAAGCTTTCTTT. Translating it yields CASSLDPAVNTEAFF.

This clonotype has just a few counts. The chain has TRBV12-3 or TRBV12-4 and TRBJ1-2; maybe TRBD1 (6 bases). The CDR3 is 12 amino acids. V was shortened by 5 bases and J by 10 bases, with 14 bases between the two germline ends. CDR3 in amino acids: CASSPPQGVYTF. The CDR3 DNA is TGTGCCAGCAGTCCACCACAGGGCGTCTACACCTTC.

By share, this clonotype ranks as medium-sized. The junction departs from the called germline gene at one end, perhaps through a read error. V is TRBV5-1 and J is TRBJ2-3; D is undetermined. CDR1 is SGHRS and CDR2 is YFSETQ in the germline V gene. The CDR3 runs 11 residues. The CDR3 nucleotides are TGTGCCAGCAGTTTAGCAGATACGCAGTATTTT. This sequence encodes CASSLADTQYF. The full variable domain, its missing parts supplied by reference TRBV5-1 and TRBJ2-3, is KAGVTQTPRYLIKTRGQQVTLSCSPISGHRSVSWYQQTPGQGLQFLFEYFSETQRNKGNFPGRFSGRQFSNSRSEMNVSTLELGDSALYLCASSLADTQYFGPGTRLTVL.

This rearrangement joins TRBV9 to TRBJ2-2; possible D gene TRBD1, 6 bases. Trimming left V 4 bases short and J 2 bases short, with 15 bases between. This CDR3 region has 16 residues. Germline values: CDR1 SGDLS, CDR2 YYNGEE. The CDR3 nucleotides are TGTGCCAGCAGCAACCCGACAGGACCCAACACCGGGGAGCTGTTTTTT. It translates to CASSNPTGPNTGELFF.

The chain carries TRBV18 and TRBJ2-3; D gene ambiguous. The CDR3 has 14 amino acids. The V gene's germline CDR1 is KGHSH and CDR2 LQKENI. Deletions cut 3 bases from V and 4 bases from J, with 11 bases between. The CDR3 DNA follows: TGTGCCAGCTCACCGTTTGGGCCGCCAGATACGCAGTATTTT. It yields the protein CASSPFGPPDTQYF.

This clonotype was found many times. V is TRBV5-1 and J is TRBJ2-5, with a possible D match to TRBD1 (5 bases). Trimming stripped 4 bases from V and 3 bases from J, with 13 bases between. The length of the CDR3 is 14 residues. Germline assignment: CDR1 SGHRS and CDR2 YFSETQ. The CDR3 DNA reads TGCGCCAGCAGCCGATACAGGCCTGAAGAGACCCAGTACTTC. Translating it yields CASSRYRPEETQYF.

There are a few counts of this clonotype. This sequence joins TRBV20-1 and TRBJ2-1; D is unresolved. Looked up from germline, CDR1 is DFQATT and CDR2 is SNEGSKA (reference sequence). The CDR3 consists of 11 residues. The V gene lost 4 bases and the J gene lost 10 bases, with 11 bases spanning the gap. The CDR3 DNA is TGCAGTGCTATCCCCGCTTCGGAGCAGTTCTTC. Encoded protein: CSAIPASEQFF.

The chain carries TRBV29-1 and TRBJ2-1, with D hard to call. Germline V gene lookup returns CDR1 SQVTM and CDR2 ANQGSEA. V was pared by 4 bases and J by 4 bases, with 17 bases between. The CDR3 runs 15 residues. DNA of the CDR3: TGCAGCGTTGCTGTCCCCCCCACCCAATACAATGAGCAGTTCTTC. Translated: CSVAVPPTQYNEQFF.

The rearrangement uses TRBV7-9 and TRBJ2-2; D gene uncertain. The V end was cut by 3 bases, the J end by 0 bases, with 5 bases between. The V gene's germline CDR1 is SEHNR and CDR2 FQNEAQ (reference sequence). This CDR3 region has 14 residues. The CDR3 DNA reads TGTGCCAGCAGCTTCATTGCGAACACCGGGGAGCTGTTTTTT. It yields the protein CASSFIANTGELFF.

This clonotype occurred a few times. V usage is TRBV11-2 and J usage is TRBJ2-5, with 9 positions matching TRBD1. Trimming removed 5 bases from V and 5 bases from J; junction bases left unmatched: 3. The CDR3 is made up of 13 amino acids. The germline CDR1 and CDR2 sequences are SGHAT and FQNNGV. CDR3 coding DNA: TGTGCCAGCAGCATGGACAGGGGCGAGACCCAGTACTTC. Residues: CASSMDRGETQYF.

The CDR3 nucleotides are TGTGCCAGCAGCCCCACGGTAGGACTAGCGGTAAACACAGATACGCAGTATTTT. Amino acids: CASSPTVGLAVNTDTQYF. This chain links TRBV11-2 with TRBJ2-3, with 10 nucleotides matching TRBD2. Germline V gene sequence: CDR1 SGHAT, CDR2 FQNNGV. V was pared by 5 bases and J by 2 bases, with 13 bases of the junction left unmatched. CDR3 size: 18 residues.

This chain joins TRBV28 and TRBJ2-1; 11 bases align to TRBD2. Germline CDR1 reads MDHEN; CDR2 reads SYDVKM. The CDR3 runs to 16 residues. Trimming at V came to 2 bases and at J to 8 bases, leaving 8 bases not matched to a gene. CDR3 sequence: CASSLVTSGKGHEQFF. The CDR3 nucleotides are TGTGCCAGCAGTTTAGTGACTAGCGGGAAGGGACATGAGCAGTTCTTC.

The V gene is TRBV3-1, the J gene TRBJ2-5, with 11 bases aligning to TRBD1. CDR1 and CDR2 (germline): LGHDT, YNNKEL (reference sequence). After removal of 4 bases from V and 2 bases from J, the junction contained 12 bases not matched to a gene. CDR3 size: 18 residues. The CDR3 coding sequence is TGTGCCAGCAGCCTTATGAGAATGGACAGGGGGCTTCAAGAGACCCAGTACTTC. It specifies CASSLMRMDRGLQETQYF.

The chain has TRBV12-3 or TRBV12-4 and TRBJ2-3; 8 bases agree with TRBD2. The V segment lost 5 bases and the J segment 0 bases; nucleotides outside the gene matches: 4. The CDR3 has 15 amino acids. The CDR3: CASSAASGSTDTQYF. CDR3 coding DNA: TGTGCCAGCAGTGCAGCTAGCGGGAGCACAGATACGCAGTATTTT.

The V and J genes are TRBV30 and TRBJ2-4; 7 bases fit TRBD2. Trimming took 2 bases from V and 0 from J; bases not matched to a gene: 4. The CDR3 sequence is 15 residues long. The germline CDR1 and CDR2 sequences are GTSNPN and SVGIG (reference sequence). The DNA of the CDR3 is TGTGCCTGGAGTCTAGCGGAACTAGCCAAAAACATTCAGTACTTC. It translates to CAWSLAELAKNIQYF.

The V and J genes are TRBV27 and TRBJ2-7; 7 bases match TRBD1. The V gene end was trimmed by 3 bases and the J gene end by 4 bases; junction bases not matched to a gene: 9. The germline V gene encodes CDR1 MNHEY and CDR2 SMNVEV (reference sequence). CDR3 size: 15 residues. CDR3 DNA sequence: TGTGCCAGCAGTTTCTTGTCGGGCAGGGGGTACGAGCAGTACTTC. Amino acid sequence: CASSFLSGRGYEQYF.

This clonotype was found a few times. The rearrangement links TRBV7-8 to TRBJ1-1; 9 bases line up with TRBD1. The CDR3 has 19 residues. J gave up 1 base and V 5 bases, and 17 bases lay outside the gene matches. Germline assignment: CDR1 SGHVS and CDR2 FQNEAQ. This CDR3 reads CASSPSSGLQGAGNTEAFF. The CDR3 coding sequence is TGTGCCAGCAGCCCCAGCTCCGGGCTACAGGGGGCAGGGAACACTGAAGCTTTCTTT.

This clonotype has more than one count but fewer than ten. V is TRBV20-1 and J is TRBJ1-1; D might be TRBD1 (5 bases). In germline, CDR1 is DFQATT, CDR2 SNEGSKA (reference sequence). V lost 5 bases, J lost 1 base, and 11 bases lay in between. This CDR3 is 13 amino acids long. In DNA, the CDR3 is TGCAGTGCTGCATCGGGGCCGAACACTGAAGCTTTCTTT. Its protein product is CSAASGPNTEAFF.

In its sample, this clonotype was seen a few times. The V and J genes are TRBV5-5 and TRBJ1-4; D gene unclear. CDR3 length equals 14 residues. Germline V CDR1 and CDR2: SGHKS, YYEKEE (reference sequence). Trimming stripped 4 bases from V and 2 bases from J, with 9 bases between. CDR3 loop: CASSAWQTNEKLFF. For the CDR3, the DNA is TGTGCCAGCAGCGCCTGGCAGACTAATGAAAAACTGTTTTTT. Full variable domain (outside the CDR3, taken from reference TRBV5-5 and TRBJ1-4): DAGVTQSPTHLIKTRGQQVTLRCSPISGHKSVSWYQQVLGQGPQFIFQYYEKEERGRGNFPDRFSARQFPNYSSELNVNALLLGDSALYLCASSAWQTNEKLFFGSGTQLSVL.

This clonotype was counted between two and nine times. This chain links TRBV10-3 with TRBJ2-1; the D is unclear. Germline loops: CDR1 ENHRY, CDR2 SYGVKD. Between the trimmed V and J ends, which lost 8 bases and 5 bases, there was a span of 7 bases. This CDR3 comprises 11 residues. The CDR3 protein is CAIGLHNEQFF. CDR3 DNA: TGTGCCATCGGGCTACACAATGAGCAGTTCTTC.

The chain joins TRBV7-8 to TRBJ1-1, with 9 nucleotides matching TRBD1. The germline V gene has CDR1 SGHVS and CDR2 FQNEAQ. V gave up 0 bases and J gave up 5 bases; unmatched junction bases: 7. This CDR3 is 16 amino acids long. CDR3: CASSLAPGQGFTEAFF. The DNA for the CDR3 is TGTGCCAGCAGCTTAGCACCGGGACAGGGTTTTACTGAAGCTTTCTTT.

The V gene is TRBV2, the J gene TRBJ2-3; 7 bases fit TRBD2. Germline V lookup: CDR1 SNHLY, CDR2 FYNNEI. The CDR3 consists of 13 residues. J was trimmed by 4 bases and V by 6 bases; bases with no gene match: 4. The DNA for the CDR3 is TGTGCCAGCAGAGGACTAGAGGCAGATACGCAGTATTTT. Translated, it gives CASRGLEADTQYF.

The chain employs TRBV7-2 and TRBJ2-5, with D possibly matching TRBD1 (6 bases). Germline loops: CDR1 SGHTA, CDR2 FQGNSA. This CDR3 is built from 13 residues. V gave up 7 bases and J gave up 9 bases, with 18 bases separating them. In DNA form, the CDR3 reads TGTGCCAGCAAATCAGGGGCCGCCGGGGCCCAGTACTTC. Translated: CASKSGAAGAQYF.